The 26 T cell receptor beta chains presented below share a single source sample, sequenced in a study of CD8 T cells in Susac syndrome. Random hexamers served to reverse transcribe roughly 0.5 to 1 ug RNA. MiXCR was run by TCRdb on the immunoSEQ multiplex PCR reads, yielding one entry per CDR3 protein. The sample shows approximately 180,000 distinct CDR3 sequences, approximately 96% of them seen only once. Material for sequencing was CD4+ T cells from PBMCs. These receptors were collected from a human donor with multiple sclerosis.

The V gene is TRBV29-1, the J gene TRBJ1-1, with D perhaps TRBD1 (6 bases). CDR3 size: 13 residues. Deletions cut 7 bases from V and 11 bases from J, with 23 bases between. CDR1 is SQVTM, CDR2 ANQGSEA, per germline. CDR3 in amino acids: CSAHPGGDLYAFF. The DNA of the CDR3 is TGCAGCGCCCATCCGGGGGGCGATCTGTATGCTTTCTTT.

V gene TRBV7-8 combines with J gene TRBJ1-6; TRBD1 is a possible D gene (6 bases). The germline V gene encodes CDR1 SGHVS and CDR2 FQNEAQ. Deletions cut 1 base from V and 10 bases from J, with 20 bases between. This CDR3 is built from 17 residues. CDR3 sequence reads: CASSLETNGGFRSPLHF. CDR3 sequence (DNA): TGTGCCAGCAGCTTAGAGACGAACGGGGGCTTTAGGTCACCCCTCCACTTT.

V and J are TRBV3-1 and TRBJ2-1; D is ambiguous. The CDR3 is 14 residues long. Trimming took 0 bases from V and 4 from J, leaving 7 bases between them. The V gene's germline CDR1 is LGHDT and CDR2 YNNKEL (reference sequence). The CDR3 DNA reads TGTGCCAGCAGCCAAGAAGAATTATACAATGAGCAGTTCTTC. Protein: CASSQEELYNEQFF.

This chain uses TRBV20-1 with TRBJ2-7; D unresolved. V was shortened by 4 bases and J by 7 bases, with 14 bases between the two germline ends. This CDR3 region has 12 residues. Germline CDR1 and CDR2: DFQATT and SNEGSKA (reference sequence). This CDR3 is CSATDNPREQYF. The CDR3 bases are TGCAGTGCTACCGACAACCCCCGGGAGCAGTACTTC.

The rearrangement joins TRBV6-6 to TRBJ1-2, with a possible D match to TRBD1 (6 bases). CDR3 length: 14 residues. Germline values: CDR1 MNHNY, CDR2 SVGAGI (reference sequence). The V end lost 4 bases, the J end lost 4 bases, and 13 bases lay between the germline ends. The CDR3 here is CASSSLGQLYGYTF. The CDR3 DNA follows: TGTGCCAGCAGTTCGTTGGGACAACTCTATGGCTACACCTTC.

The chain carries TRBV7-3 and TRBJ2-2, with TRBD2 matching over 9 bases. The germline CDR1 and CDR2 sequences are SGHTA and FQGTGA. The CDR3 runs 14 residues. V dropped 1 base and J dropped 6; count of bases not matched to a gene: 0. The CDR3 is CASSLIAGAGELFF. The CDR3 DNA sequence: TGTGCCAGCAGCTTAATAGCGGGGGCCGGGGAGCTGTTTTTT.

The V and J genes are TRBV12-3 or TRBV12-4 and TRBJ1-1; no firm D call. The length of the CDR3 is 11 residues. Deletions cut 8 bases from V and 0 bases from J, with 4 bases between. CDR3 coding DNA: TGTGCCAGCCAGATGAACACTGAAGCTTTCTTT. Residues: CASQMNTEAFF.

This rearrangement joins TRBV25-1 to TRBJ2-1; 8 bases match TRBD2. V trimming: 4 bases; J trimming: 0 bases; junction bases outside the gene matches: 5. The CDR3 is 16 amino acids. CDR1 and CDR2 from the germline V gene are MGHDK and SYGVNS. Here the CDR3 reads CASSGLAGSSYNEQFF. The CDR3 DNA follows: TGTGCCAGCAGTGGATTAGCGGGAAGCTCCTACAATGAGCAGTTCTTC.

The V and J genes are TRBV30 and TRBJ1-4; D might be TRBD1 (6 bases). CDR1 and CDR2 (germline): GTSNPN, SVGIG (reference sequence). This CDR3 region has 15 residues. With 3 bases removed from V and 7 bases from J, the gap between germline ends came to 18 bases. The CDR3 is CAWSPPRIRGEKLFF. The CDR3 nucleotides read TGTGCCTGGAGCCCCCCCAGGATCAGGGGTGAAAAACTGTTTTTT.

The chain is built from TRBV29-1 and TRBJ2-5; 10 bases align to TRBD2. With 6 bases clipped from V and 2 bases from J, the junction kept 9 bases outside the gene matches. Germline V gene data show CDR1 as SQVTM and CDR2 as ANQGSEA. This CDR3 comprises 15 residues. DNA of the CDR3: TGCAGCGTGGGAACTAGCGGGATAATTCAAGAGACCCAGTACTTC. Translating gives CSVGTSGIIQETQYF.

This chain uses TRBV12-3 or TRBV12-4 with TRBJ2-1; D might be TRBD1 (5 bases). V lost 5 bases and J lost 2, with 10 bases in between. The CDR3 is 14 amino acids. For the CDR3, the DNA is TGTGCCAGCAGTAGCAGGGTCCCCTACAATGAGCAGTTCTTC. It codes for CASSSRVPYNEQFF.

The V gene is TRBV5-1, the J gene TRBJ2-7, with TRBD2 matching 7 bases. V lost 4 bases to trimming and J lost 2 bases; unmatched junction nucleotides: 6. The CDR3 runs 14 residues. Germline V gene sequence: CDR1 SGHRS, CDR2 YFSETQ. The CDR3: CASSPAGPTYEQYF. The CDR3 region has the DNA TGCGCCAGCAGCCCAGCGGGGCCCACCTACGAGCAGTACTTC.

The chain joins TRBV12-3 or TRBV12-4 to TRBJ1-5; TRBD1 aligns across 9 bases. J lost 2 bases, V lost 7 bases, and 9 bases had no gene match. The CDR3 runs 16 residues. The CDR3 bases are TGTGCCAGCAATTCTCCCCGGACAGGGGGCAATCAGCCCCAGCATTTT. The encoded protein is CASNSPRTGGNQPQHF.

The chain employs TRBV19 and TRBJ1-1, with D hard to call. V was cut by 6 bases and J by 7 bases, with 18 bases left in between. The CDR3 runs to 14 residues. Germline assignment: CDR1 LNHDA and CDR2 SQIVND (reference sequence). This chain's CDR3 is CASSSAGKSLEAFF. The CDR3 DNA reads TGTGCCAGTAGCTCTGCGGGGAAGAGCCTTGAAGCTTTCTTT.

The J gene is TRBJ1-5, the V gene TRBV7-3, with D unclear. The CDR3 runs to 13 residues. V shed 5 bases and J shed 7 bases, with 12 bases lying between them. Germline values: CDR1 SGHTA, CDR2 FQGTGA. CDR3: CASSPQDGQPQHF. CDR3 nucleotide sequence: TGTGCCAGCAGCCCCCAGGACGGGCAGCCCCAGCATTTT.

V and J are TRBV6-2 or TRBV6-3 and TRBJ1-5; no clear D. V was clipped by 8 bases and J by 4 bases, with 9 bases between them. Germline V gene lookup returns CDR1 MNHEY and CDR2 SVGEGT. The length of the CDR3 is 12 residues. In DNA form, the CDR3 reads TGTGCCAGCGCGCCGATAAATCAGCCCCAGCATTTT. Amino acids: CASAPINQPQHF.

CDR3 in amino acids: CASGTTGGYGELFF. The CDR3 bases are TGCGCCAGCGGGACTACAGGGGGCTACGGGGAGCTGTTTTTT. This chain connects TRBV5-1 to TRBJ2-2; 9 nucleotides match TRBD1. CDR3 size: 14 residues. Germline assignment: CDR1 SGHRS and CDR2 YFSETQ. Germline trimming cut 7 bases from V and 7 bases from J; bases unmatched to any gene: 8.

V gene TRBV5-1 combines with J gene TRBJ2-4; D perhaps matches TRBD2 (5 bases). This CDR3 is 16 amino acids long. From germline, CDR1 is SGHRS and CDR2 YFSETQ. Deletions cut 1 base from V and 1 base from J, with 12 bases between. The CDR3 region has the DNA TGCGCCAGCAGCTTGTCAACCGGGGTCGCCAAAAACATTCAGTACTTC. Translated, it gives CASSLSTGVAKNIQYF.

The chain is built from TRBV7-9 and TRBJ2-7, with D possibly matching TRBD1 (6 bases). Germline CDR1 SEHNR, CDR2 FQNEAQ (reference sequence). V dropped 1 base and J dropped 5 bases, with 15 bases sitting between them. This CDR3 has 15 amino acids. CDR3 residues: CASSLEGDREDEQYF. In DNA form, the CDR3 reads TGTGCCAGCAGCTTAGAGGGGGACCGGGAAGACGAGCAGTACTTC.

This sequence joins TRBV7-2 and TRBJ2-1, with D unclear. V lost 8 bases and J lost 2, with 13 bases in between. The CDR3 is 14 residues long. The V gene's germline CDR1 is SGHTA and CDR2 FQGNSA. Written as DNA, the CDR3 is TGTGCCAGCCAGCACTCGGGCCCCTACAATGAGCAGTTCTTC. It translates to CASQHSGPYNEQFF.

Concerning this clonotype itself: The junction departs from the called germline gene at one end, perhaps through a read error. The chain has TRBV3-1 and TRBJ1-2; D is unclear. Germline V gene lookup returns CDR1 LGHDT and CDR2 YNNKEL (reference sequence). CDR3 length equals 14 residues. The CDR3 nucleotides read TGTGCCAGCAACCAAGCAGCGGGTAACTATGGCTACACCTTC. Its protein is CASNQAAGNYGYTF.

The J gene is TRBJ2-7, the V gene TRBV3-1, with D hard to call. This CDR3 has 12 amino acids. The V gene lost 6 bases and the J gene lost 6 bases, with 12 bases spanning the gap. CDR1 and CDR2 from the germline V gene are LGHDT and YNNKEL (reference sequence). As DNA, the CDR3 is TGTGCCAGCAGTGTCCGATCGGGCGAGCAGTACTTC. It encodes CASSVRSGEQYF.

This chain links TRBV20-1 with TRBJ2-5, with 7 nucleotides matching TRBD2. The CDR3 is made up of 11 amino acids. CDR1 DFQATT and CDR2 SNEGSKA come from the germline V gene (reference sequence). Unmatched junction bases numbered 2, after V lost 5 bases and J lost 5 bases. In DNA form, the CDR3 reads TGCAGTGCTCGACTAGCTGAGACCCAGTACTTC. Translated, it gives CSARLAETQYF.

V gene TRBV30 combines with J gene TRBJ2-5, with D possibly matching TRBD1 (6 bases). The V end lost 4 bases, the J end lost 7 bases, and 19 bases lay between the germline ends. The CDR3 consists of 14 residues. Looked up from germline, CDR1 is GTSNPN and CDR2 is SVGIG (reference sequence). CDR3: CAWTTWDTVGTQYF. DNA of the CDR3: TGTGCCTGGACCACTTGGGACACCGTGGGGACCCAGTACTTC.

V usage is TRBV2 and J usage is TRBJ2-7; D is unresolved. The CDR3 contains 10 residues. The ends were cut back, 8 bases at V and 4 bases at J, with 6 bases in the middle. Per germline, CDR1 SNHLY and CDR2 FYNNEI. The DNA for the CDR3 is TGTGCCAGCGCAGTATACGAGCAGTACTTC. Amino acids: CASAVYEQYF.

The V and J genes are TRBV9 and TRBJ2-5; 7 bases are shared with TRBD2. J lost 6 bases, V lost 3 bases, and 14 bases had no gene match. CDR1 and CDR2 from the germline V gene are SGDLS and YYNGEE. The CDR3 has 16 residues. The CDR3 protein is CASSAGGGVLDKTQYF. The CDR3 nucleotides read TGTGCCAGCAGCGCCGGCGGGGGAGTTTTAGATAAGACCCAGTACTTC.